This paragraph reports one T cell receptor beta chain. The antigen is not known. An end of the junction does not agree with germline; a read error may underlie this. The donors, all healthy, were Caucasians living in Russia, aged roughly 6 to 100. The second PCR ran roughly 7 to 11 cycles with a sample-barcoded 5' primer and J-beta primers. Tags on each cDNA molecule came from a template-switch adaptor with 12 random nucleotides. One entry per CDR3 protein results from TCRdb running MiXCR on the 5' RACE reads. This table has about 700,000 distinct CDR3 sequences, 32% appearing once. Per the germline V gene, CDR1 is MNHEY and CDR2 is SVGAGI. This CDR3 has 13 residues. The data were taken from a study of blood T cells in healthy people across ages. Overall study: There was about one barcoded beta molecule captured by template switching per two T cells.

The study's findings and limits: Donors of long life had a larger count of naive CD4+ cells and greater diversity than aged donors.

Sequences were obtained from blood. The origin of this receptor is a woman of 80 years or more in good health. The chain joins TRBV6-5 to TRBJ2-1; D not resolved. The CDR3 DNA reads as TGTGCCAGCAGGTACTCTACCGGCTATGAGCAGTTCTTC. As protein: CASRYSTGYEQFF.